The 4 T cell receptor beta chains in this list originate from one sample, sequenced in a study of T-cell memory formation after mild COVID-19. TCRdb used MiXCR to reprocess the 5' RACE reads, holding one entry per CDR3 protein. The sample has approximately 89,000 distinct CDR3 sequences, about 23% seen once. Specimen: PBMCs or a T cell subset sorted from them (not recorded which). The receptors were sampled from a man aged 18 to 30 who had mild COVID-19 (a few samples of this study predate the infection). Cell type and time point are not known.

This clonotype was counted between two and nine times. The J gene is TRBJ2-1, the V gene TRBV5-1; a weak D match, TRBD1 (5 bases). Germline loops: CDR1 SGHRS, CDR2 YFSETQ. Trimming took 4 bases from V and 0 from J, leaving 14 bases between them. The CDR3 is made up of 16 amino acids. The CDR3 reads CASSGRRVSSYNEQFF. DNA for the CDR3: TGCGCCAGCAGCGGCCGCAGGGTCAGCTCCTACAATGAGCAGTTCTTC.

This clonotype was seen a few times. The chain recombines TRBV10-2 with TRBJ2-1, with no clear D. From germline, CDR1 is WSHSY and CDR2 SAAADI. This CDR3 is built from 14 residues. The V and J ends lost 2 bases and 2 bases respectively, with 7 bases between them. The CDR3 here is CASSENTAYNEQFF. The CDR3 DNA follows: TGCGCCAGCAGTGAGAACACCGCCTACAATGAGCAGTTCTTC.

This clonotype was observed a few times. The CDR3 DNA is TGTGCCAGTAGAGATGGACAGGGGAATTCACCCCTCCACTTT. It specifies CASRDGQGNSPLHF. The V call is TRBV12-3 or TRBV12-4, the J call TRBJ1-6; 9 nucleotides line up with TRBD1. The CDR3 covers 14 residues. The V segment lost 9 bases and the J segment 7 bases; nucleotides outside the gene matches: 7.

The chain combines TRBV6-5 with TRBJ2-5; D not certain. The CDR3 has 14 amino acids. V gave up 8 bases and J gave up 4 bases, with 17 bases separating them. Germline V gene lookup returns CDR1 MNHEY and CDR2 SVGAGI. Written as DNA, the CDR3 is TGTGCCAGCGGAAGGCGTGCCCCCTCAGAGACCCAGTACTTC. It codes for CASGRRAPSETQYF.